Given below is one T cell receptor beta chain in context. Its antigen is as yet unknown. The data were obtained in a study of spatial heterogeneity in lung cancer. In the study overall: The mean occurrence of each unique TCR and UMI combination in raw reads exceeded eight.

Unique molecular identifiers tagged every individual TCR cDNA molecule. From the 5' RACE reads, TCRdb called clonotypes with MiXCR, one entry per CDR3 protein. The profile covers 20,000 to 30,000 distinct CDR3 sequences, with 9.5% to 15% appearing a single time and less than 30% taken by the ten largest. Time point given: sample taken at primary tumor resection. The input material, whole RNA from tumor, nontumor lung or frozen PBMC, was sequenced unsorted. The donors were about 67 patients with non-small cell lung cancer that was early-stage and untreated. Study observations and caveats: At tumor resection, ubiquitous expanded TCRs were detected in blood more often than later.

The receptor comes from a female donor with early-stage non-small cell lung cancer. The sample was PBMCs, taken at surgery.

The CDR3 spells CSVELAYNEQFF. The DNA of the CDR3 is TGCAGCGTTGAACTAGCCTACAATGAGCAGTTCTTC. V gene TRBV29-1 combines with J gene TRBJ2-1; D gene ambiguous. V was cut by 2 bases and J by 2 bases, with 4 bases left in between. Per the germline V gene, CDR1 is SQVTM and CDR2 is ANQGSEA. The CDR3 spans 12 residues.